This is a list of T cell receptor beta chains from one sample in a study of OX40 agonist ivuxolimab in advanced cancers. The protocol was immunoSEQ multiplex PCR, while the TCRdb copy is restricted to in-frame clones and leaves out a portion. The sample has roughly 53,000 clones, around 85% seen once. Specimen: CD4+ or CD8+ T cells sorted from blood, collected in a trial of the OX40 agonist ivuxolimab. Receptors originate from an adult with an advanced solid tumor such as melanoma, head and neck, liver or kidney cancer. Each CDR3 is given with its conserved first and last residue. The order of the fields is D gene, J gene, clone size, V gene, CDR3 protein, CDR3 DNA. A D gene is named only where the DNA matches it firmly. Size values are once, few and many counts, or a class for expanded clones, and some rows have none.

>-|TRBJ1-4|-|TRBV27
CASSKTVDNEKLFF
TGTGCCAGCAGCAAGACAGTGGATAATGAAAAACTGTTTTTT
>-|TRBJ1-2|-|TRBV6-5
CASSLVGWSDYGYTF
TGTGCCAGCAGTTTAGTAGGATGGTCCGACTATGGCTACACCTTC
>TRBD1|TRBJ1-5|-|TRBV28
CASSPPTGTYSNQPQHF
TGTGCCAGCAGTCCTCCGACAGGGACATATAGCAATCAGCCCCAGCATTTT
>-|TRBJ2-2|once|TRBV6-5
CASSWMHTGELFF
TGTGCCAGCAGCTGGATGCACACCGGGGAGCTGTTTTTT
>-|TRBJ2-6|once|TRBV30
CAWIGGAGANVLTF
TGTGCCTGGATAGGGGGGGCTGGGGCCAACGTCCTGACTTTC
>TRBD1|TRBJ1-2|-|TRBV20-1
CRSGQNYGYTF
TGCCGATCGGGACAGAACTATGGCTACACCTTC
>TRBD2|TRBJ2-7|-|TRBV6-5
CASSATSGYEQYF
TGTGCCAGCAGTGCGACTAGCGGTTACGAGCAGTACTTC
>-|TRBJ2-7|-|TRBV7-8
CASSPTGTLYF
TGTGCCAGCAGCCCAACCGGGACTCTCTACTTC
>TRBD2|TRBJ2-7|-|TRBV6-5
CASTLQAGYEQYF
TGTGCCAGCACCCTGCAAGCGGGATACGAGCAGTACTTC
>-|TRBJ1-6|-|TRBV6-6
CATRSYNSPLHF
TGTGCCACTCGCTCCTATAATTCACCCCTCCACTTT
>-|TRBJ2-3|-|TRBV5-1
CASSLSGTEITDTQYF
TGCGCCAGCAGCTTGTCCGGGACGGAAATCACAGATACGCAGTATTTT
>TRBD1|TRBJ2-3|-|TRBV5-1
CASSLSDREASTQYF
TGCGCCAGCAGCTTATCGGACAGGGAAGCGAGTACGCAGTATTTT
>TRBD1|TRBJ1-1|few|TRBV27
CASRLTGERGRWTEAFF
TGTGCCAGCCGCCTTACAGGGGAAAGGGGCCGGTGGACTGAAGCTTTCTTT
>TRBD1|TRBJ1-1|-|TRBV11-2
CASSPQGGTEAFF
TGTGCCAGCAGCCCACAGGGGGGCACTGAAGCTTTCTTT
>TRBD1|TRBJ1-2|-|TRBV6-5
CASRDTGGSYGYTF
TGTGCCAGCAGAGACACAGGGGGCTCCTATGGCTACACCTTC
>TRBD2|TRBJ2-5|-|TRBV2
CASSPSGRAKETQYF
TGTGCCAGCAGTCCTAGCGGGAGGGCCAAGGAGACCCAGTACTTC
>-|TRBJ2-2|once|TRBV7-8
CASRGAGNTGELFF
TGTGCCAGCAGGGGAGCGGGGAACACCGGGGAGCTGTTTTTT
>-|TRBJ1-2|-|TRBV18
CASSPVREGSGYTF
TGTGCCAGCTCACCCGTCAGGGAGGGTAGTGGCTACACCTTC
>TRBD2|TRBJ2-5|-|TRBV6-1
CASTLLAGAETQYF
TGTGCCAGCACGTTACTAGCGGGTGCGGAGACCCAGTACTTC
>-|TRBJ1-5|-|TRBV28
CASSPVDGGRVNQPQHF
TGTGCCAGCAGTCCGGTCGATGGCGGACGGGTTAATCAGCCCCAGCATTTT
>TRBD1|TRBJ1-6|-|TRBV6-6
CASSRGQGTNSPLHF
TGTGCCAGCAGTCGCGGACAGGGGACCAATTCACCCCTCCACTTT
>-|TRBJ1-5|-|TRBV15
CATSRDPGIRPQHF
TGTGCCACCAGCAGAGATCCAGGGATCCGGCCCCAGCATTTT
>-|TRBJ2-5|-|TRBV7-9
CASVQGQETQYF
TGTGCCAGCGTGCAGGGGCAAGAGACCCAGTACTTC